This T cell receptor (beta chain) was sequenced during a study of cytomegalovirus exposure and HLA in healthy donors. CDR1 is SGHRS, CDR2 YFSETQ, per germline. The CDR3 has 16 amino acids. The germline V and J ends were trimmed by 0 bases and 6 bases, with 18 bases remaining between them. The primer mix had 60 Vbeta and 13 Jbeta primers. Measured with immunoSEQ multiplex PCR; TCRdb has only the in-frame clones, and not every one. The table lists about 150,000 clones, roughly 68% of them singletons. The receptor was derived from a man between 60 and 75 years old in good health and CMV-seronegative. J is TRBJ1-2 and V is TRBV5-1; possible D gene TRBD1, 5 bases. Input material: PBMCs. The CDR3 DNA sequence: TGCGCCAGCAGCTTGGCGTACCACCATACAGGTCATGGCTACACCTTC. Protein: CASSLAYHHTGHGYTF.